This T cell receptor beta chain is from a study of cytomegalovirus exposure and HLA in healthy donors. As concerns this clone: Its antigen is as yet unknown.

Whole-study results and caveats: The tendency of first-cohort TCR clusters to co-occur in the roughly 110 validation repertoires was identified by a subsequent analysis. Both high specificity and high sensitivity reportedly marked the classifier's diagnosis of cytomegalovirus status. The dataset shows that most TCR sequences were rare, while some public TCRs occurred in many donors. It was fewer than 200 TCR beta chains that were listed as cytomegalovirus-associated.

The protocol was immunoSEQ multiplex PCR, while the TCRdb copy is restricted to in-frame clones and leaves out a portion. The table shows fewer than 200,000 clones, with about 89% occurring only once. This sequence originates from a man aged 18 to 30 in good health and CMV-seropositive. The sequenced sample was PBMCs.

The CDR3, as DNA: TGTGCCAGCAGCCCCCAGGGGCAGGGGAGGGGGAACACTGAAGCTTTCTTT. This sequence encodes CASSPQGQGRGNTEAFF. The gene calls are TRBV11-2 and TRBJ1-1; weak D call: TRBD1 (6 bases). Germline V gene lookup returns CDR1 SGHAT and CDR2 FQNNGV. This CDR3 is 17 amino acids long. Trimming cost V 5 bases and J 1 base, with 20 bases left between them.